These 2 T cell receptor beta chains were sequenced from one sample in a study of neurological immune-mediated disorders. One entry per CDR3 protein, called by TCRdb with MiXCR from the 5' RACE reads. The sample has roughly 70,000 distinct CDR3 sequences; around 3.9% are singletons. Sequencing was performed on PBMCs. The receptors were gathered from a man aged 30 to 45 with multiple sclerosis.

This clonotype showed up many times. CDR3 sequence (DNA): TGTGCCAGCAGTTACTCGCGGACGGCAATATCTGGAAACACCATATATTTT. Translation: CASSYSRTAISGNTIYF. J is TRBJ1-3 and V is TRBV6-5; D is uncertain. V was shortened by 0 bases and J by 1 base, with 13 bases between the two germline ends. The CDR3 runs 17 residues. Germline CDR1 and CDR2: MNHEY and SVGAGI.

This clonotype occurred many times. This chain connects TRBV5-1 to TRBJ2-2, with D possibly called TRBD1 or TRBD2 (6 bases each). Per germline, CDR1 SGHRS and CDR2 YFSETQ. The CDR3 is made up of 19 amino acids. The V gene lost 5 bases and the J gene lost 0 bases, with 23 bases spanning the gap. The CDR3 coding sequence is TGCGCCAGCAGGGGGGGACGACAGGAACCCATGTCGAACACCGGGGAGCTGTTTTTT. It translates to CASRGGRQEPMSNTGELFF.